This T cell receptor beta chain is drawn from a study of T cell repertoires in cytomegalovirus infection. About this clonotype itself: Its antigen is still unknown.

The germline V and J ends were trimmed by 6 bases and 4 bases, with 10 bases remaining between them. Looked up from germline, CDR1 is LGHNT and CDR2 is FRNRAP. This CDR3 comprises 13 residues. TCRdb itself ran the reads through MiXCR, one entry per CDR3 protein. This table has hundreds of thousands of distinct CDR3 sequences, 30% to 35% appearing once. This clonotype was obtained from a human donor in good health (CMV status not recorded). Some clones in this sample may be carry-over from other donors' samples. The rearrangement links TRBV12-5 to TRBJ2-1; D is unclear. This material consisted of cultured PBMCs, taken from culture after CMV antigen stimulation. In DNA, the CDR3 is TGTGCTAGTGGGGAGTTAGATTACAATGAGCAGTTCTTC. The encoded protein is CASGELDYNEQFF.